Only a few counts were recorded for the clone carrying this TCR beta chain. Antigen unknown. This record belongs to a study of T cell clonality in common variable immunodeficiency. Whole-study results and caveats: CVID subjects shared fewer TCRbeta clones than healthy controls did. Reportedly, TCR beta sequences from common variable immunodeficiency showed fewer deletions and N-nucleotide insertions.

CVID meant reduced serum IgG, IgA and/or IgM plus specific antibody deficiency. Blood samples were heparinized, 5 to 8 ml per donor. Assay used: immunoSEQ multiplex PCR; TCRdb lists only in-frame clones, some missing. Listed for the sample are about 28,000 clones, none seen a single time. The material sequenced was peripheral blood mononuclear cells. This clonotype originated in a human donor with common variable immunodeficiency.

CDR3 DNA, as far as it was read: TGTGCCAGCTCACCACGGCGGTCCCAAGAGACC. The encoded protein is CASSPRRSQET. From start to end, the CDR3 is CASSPRRSQETQYF. The chain is built from TRBV18 and TRBJ2-5; no reliable D call. The observed sequence ends 3 residues before the CDR3 terminus, with the missing tail filled in from the germline J gene. The germline V gene has CDR1 KGHSH and CDR2 LQKENI. This CDR3 has 14 amino acids. Trimming took 1 base from V and 1 from J, leaving 7 bases between them. The variable domain in full, with the rest retrieved from reference TRBV18 and TRBJ2-5, is NAGVMQNPRHLVRRRGQEARLRCSPMKGHSHVYWYRQLPEEGLKFMVYLQKENIIDESGMPKERFSAEFPKEGPSILRIQQVVRGDSAAYFCASSPRRSQETQYFGPGTRLLVL.